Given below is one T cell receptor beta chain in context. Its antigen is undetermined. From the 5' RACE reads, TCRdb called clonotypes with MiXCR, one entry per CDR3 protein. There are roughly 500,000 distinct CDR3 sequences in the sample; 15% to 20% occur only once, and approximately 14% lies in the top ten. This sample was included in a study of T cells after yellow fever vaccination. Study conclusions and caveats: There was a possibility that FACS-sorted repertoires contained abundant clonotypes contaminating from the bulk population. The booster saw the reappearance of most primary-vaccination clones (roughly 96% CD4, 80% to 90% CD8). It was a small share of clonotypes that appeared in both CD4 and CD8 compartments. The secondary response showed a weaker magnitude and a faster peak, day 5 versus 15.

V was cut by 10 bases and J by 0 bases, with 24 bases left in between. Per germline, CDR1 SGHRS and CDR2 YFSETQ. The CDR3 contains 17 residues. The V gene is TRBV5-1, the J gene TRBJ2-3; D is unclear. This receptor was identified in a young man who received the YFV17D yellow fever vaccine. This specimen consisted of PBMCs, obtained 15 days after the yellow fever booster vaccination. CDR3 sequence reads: CAPPRPPGPPSTDTQYF. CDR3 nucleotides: TGCGCCCCCCCCCGGCCCCCCGGGCCTCCAAGCACAGATACGCAGTATTTT. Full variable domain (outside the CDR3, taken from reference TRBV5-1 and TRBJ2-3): KAGVTQTPRYLIKTRGQQVTLSCSPISGHRSVSWYQQTPGQGLQFLFEYFSETQRNKGNFPGRFSGRQFSNSRSEMNVSTLELGDSALYLCAPPRPPGPPSTDTQYFGPGTRLTVL.